The 14 T cell receptor beta chains listed next were all sequenced from one sample in a study of T-cell memory formation after mild COVID-19 (dated by TCRdb to 2020 to 2022). The library was built by means of 5' RACE. TCRdb records Illumina NovaSeq 6000 as the sequencer. TCRdb handled the public reads itself, with Q25 trimming in fastp and clone calling in MiXCR, and kept productive beta chains. Identical CDR3 protein sequences are pooled into one entry, listed with their most common genes and DNA. The sample contains 500,000 to 600,000 distinct CDR3 sequences, roughly 18% of them found a single time. 12% of the sample rests with the top ten. Sample: PBMCs or a T cell subset sorted from them (not recorded which). The source of these receptors is an adult woman who had mild COVID-19 (a few samples of this study predate the infection). The sample titles of this study are shuffled in the database, so cell type and time point are left out; the donor was told from shared clones.

The rearrangement uses TRBV30 and TRBJ1-1; D unclear. Trimming shortened V by 1 base and J by 10 bases, and 7 bases separated the two germline ends. Looked up from germline, CDR1 is GTSNPN and CDR2 is SVGIG (reference sequence). This CDR3 comprises 10 residues. The CDR3 here is CAWSEESAFF. In nucleotides, the CDR3 is TGTGCCTGGAGTGAAGAGTCAGCTTTCTTT. Based on the CDR3 plus reference TRBV30 and TRBJ1-1, the full variable domain is SQTIHQWPATLVQPVGSPLSLECTVEGTSNPNLYWYRQAAGRGLQLLFYSVGIGQISSEVPQNLSASRPQDRQFILSSKKLLLSDSGFYLCAWSEESAFFGQGTRLTVV.

The CDR3 protein is CASSGRDQETQYF. In DNA, the CDR3 is TGTGCCAGCAGCGGCAGAGACCAAGAGACCCAGTACTTC. The V call is TRBV6-2 or TRBV6-3, the J call TRBJ2-5, with D unclear. The CDR3 has 13 residues. V dropped 6 bases and J dropped 0 bases, with 8 bases sitting between them. Germline assignment: CDR1 MNHEY and CDR2 SVGEGT.

This chain links TRBV7-9 with TRBJ1-2; TRBD1 might be the D (5 bases). Per the germline V gene, CDR1 is SEHNR and CDR2 is FQNEAQ (reference sequence). Deletions cut 5 bases from V and 4 bases from J, with 17 bases between. This CDR3 comprises 15 residues. CDR3 loop: CASSRDGSAPYGYTF. CDR3 bases: TGTGCCAGCAGCCGGGACGGATCCGCGCCCTATGGCTACACCTTC.

This chain links TRBV7-2 with TRBJ2-7, with 12 bases that match TRBD2. The CDR3 consists of 15 residues. V gave up 5 bases and J gave up 3 bases; unmatched junction bases: 5. Germline V gene lookup returns CDR1 SGHTA and CDR2 FQGNSA. The CDR3 loop is CASSPQGLAGYEQYF. The CDR3 DNA is TGTGCCAGCAGCCCCCAGGGACTAGCGGGCTACGAGCAGTACTTC.

V is TRBV7-9 and J is TRBJ1-1; D is possibly TRBD1 (5 bases). This CDR3 region has 12 residues. The V end lost 7 bases, the J end lost 6 bases, and 12 bases lay between the germline ends. Germline CDR1 SEHNR, CDR2 FQNEAQ (reference sequence). The CDR3 DNA follows: TGTGCCAGCACTCTGGGAGGGGCTGAAGCTTTCTTT. Its protein is CASTLGGAEAFF.

The J gene is TRBJ2-7, the V gene TRBV21-1; the tabulated D call, TRBD1, remains unverified against the DNA. TRBV21-1 is given as a pseudogene. The CDR3 loop spans 12 amino acids. This CDR3 is CASSPRATSQYF. CDR3 bases: TGTGCCAGCAGCCCCCGGGCAACTTCCCAGTACTTC.

In its sample, this clonotype was seen a few times. The chain combines TRBV5-1 with TRBJ2-2; a possible D gene is TRBD2 (7 bases). CDR3 length: 16 residues. In germline, CDR1 is SGHRS, CDR2 YFSETQ. V dropped 5 bases and J dropped 1 base, with 15 bases sitting between them. CDR3 in amino acids: CASRVQGLQNTGELFF. The CDR3 DNA reads TGCGCCAGCAGAGTACAGGGACTACAGAACACCGGGGAGCTGTTTTTT.

The genes are TRBV11-2 and TRBJ2-5, with 8 bases fitting TRBD1. The CDR3 runs 15 residues. Trimming took 3 bases from V and 5 from J; bases not matched to a gene: 8. Germline lookup yields CDR1 SGHAT and CDR2 FQNNGV. The CDR3 DNA is TGTGCCAGCAGCTTCGGGCCGGACAGGGCTGAGACCCAGTACTTC. It codes for CASSFGPDRAETQYF.

The chain joins TRBV11-2 to TRBJ2-6; D is undetermined. The CDR3 spans 16 residues. Trimming shortened V by 0 bases and J by 2 bases, and 8 bases separated the two germline ends. Germline loops: CDR1 SGHAT, CDR2 FQNNGV. The CDR3, as DNA: TGTGCCAGCAGCTTAGATGGCGCAGCTGGGGCCAACGTCCTGACTTTC. Translated, it gives CASSLDGAAGANVLTF.

In its sample, this clonotype was seen a few times. The genes are TRBV20-1 and TRBJ1-2; 7 bases are shared with TRBD1. J lost 4 bases, V lost 3 bases, and 8 bases had no gene match. Germline CDR1 and CDR2: DFQATT and SNEGSKA (reference sequence). The CDR3 contains 14 residues. In DNA, the CDR3 is TGCAGTGCTAGCGGGACAGTGTCAGCCTATGGCTACACCTTC. Encoded protein: CSASGTVSAYGYTF.

This clonotype was found a few times. This chain joins TRBV5-6 and TRBJ2-3; the match to TRBD2 covers 13 bases. Trimming removed 3 bases from V and 9 bases from J; junction bases left unmatched: 7. The CDR3 loop spans 15 amino acids. CDR1 and CDR2 from the germline V gene are SGHDT and YYEEEE. CDR3 DNA sequence: TGTGCCAGCAGCTCCGGGACTAGCGGGATACGAACGCAGTATTTT. It specifies CASSSGTSGIRTQYF. The variable domain in full, with the rest retrieved from reference TRBV5-6 and TRBJ2-3, is DAGVTQSPTHLIKTRGQQVTLRCSPKSGHDTVSWYQQALGQGPQFIFQYYEEEERQRGNFPDRFSGHQFPNYSSELNVNALLLGDSALYLCASSSGTSGIRTQYFGPGTRLTVL.

This clonotype was counted between two and nine times. The chain employs TRBV29-1 and TRBJ1-1, with D maybe TRBD1 (6 bases). Looked up from germline, CDR1 is SQVTM and CDR2 is ANQGSEA. There are 15 residues in the CDR3. Deletions cut 2 bases from V and 6 bases from J, with 19 bases between. Here the CDR3 reads CSVEKRERGGPEAFF. In DNA, the CDR3 is TGCAGCGTTGAAAAAAGAGAGAGGGGGGGACCTGAAGCTTTCTTT.

The chain recombines TRBV5-5 with TRBJ2-1, with unresolved D. The germline gives CDR1 SGHKS, CDR2 YYEKEE (reference sequence). The CDR3 has 15 residues. Trimming left V 4 bases short and J 6 bases short, with 17 bases between. The CDR3 DNA follows: TGTGCCAGCAGCCCGGTGGACCGCTACGCCAATGAGCAGTTCTTC. Its protein product is CASSPVDRYANEQFF.

The genes are TRBV11-3 and TRBJ2-1; 10 bases fit TRBD1. Germline V CDR1 and CDR2: SGHNT, YENEEA. This CDR3 has 15 residues. V was pared by 2 bases and J by 5 bases, with 3 bases of the junction left unmatched. CDR3 coding DNA: TGTGCCAGCAGCTTAAGGGACAGGGGCCACAATGAGCAGTTCTTC. This translates into CASSLRDRGHNEQFF.